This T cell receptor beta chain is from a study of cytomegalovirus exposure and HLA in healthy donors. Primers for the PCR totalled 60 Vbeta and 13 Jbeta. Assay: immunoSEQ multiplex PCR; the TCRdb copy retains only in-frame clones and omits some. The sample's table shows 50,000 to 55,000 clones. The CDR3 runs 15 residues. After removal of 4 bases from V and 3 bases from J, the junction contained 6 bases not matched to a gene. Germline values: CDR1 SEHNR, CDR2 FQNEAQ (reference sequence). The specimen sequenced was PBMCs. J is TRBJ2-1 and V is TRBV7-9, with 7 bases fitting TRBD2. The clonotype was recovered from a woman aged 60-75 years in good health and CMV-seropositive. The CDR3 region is CASSSSLAVYNEQFF. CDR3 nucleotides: TGTGCCAGCAGCTCCTCCCTAGCGGTCTACAATGAGCAGTTCTTC. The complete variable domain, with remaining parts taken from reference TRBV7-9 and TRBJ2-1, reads DTGVSQNPRHKITKRGQNVTFRCDPISEHNRLYWYRQTLGQGPEFLTYFQNEAQLEKSRLLSDRFSAERPKGSFSTLEIQRTEQGDSAMYLCASSSSLAVYNEQFFGPGTRLTVL.